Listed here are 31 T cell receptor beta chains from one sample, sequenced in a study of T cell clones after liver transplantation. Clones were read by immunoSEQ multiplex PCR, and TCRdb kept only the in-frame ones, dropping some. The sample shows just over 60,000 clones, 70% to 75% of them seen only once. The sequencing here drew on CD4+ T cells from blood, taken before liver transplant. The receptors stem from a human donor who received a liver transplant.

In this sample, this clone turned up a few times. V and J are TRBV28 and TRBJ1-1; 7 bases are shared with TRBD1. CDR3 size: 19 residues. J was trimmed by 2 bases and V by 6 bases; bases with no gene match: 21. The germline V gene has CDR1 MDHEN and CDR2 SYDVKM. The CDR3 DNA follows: TGTGCCAGCAGGGGAAGAATGACAGGGATACTCGACTTCAACACTGAAGCTTTCTTT. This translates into CASRGRMTGILDFNTEAFF.

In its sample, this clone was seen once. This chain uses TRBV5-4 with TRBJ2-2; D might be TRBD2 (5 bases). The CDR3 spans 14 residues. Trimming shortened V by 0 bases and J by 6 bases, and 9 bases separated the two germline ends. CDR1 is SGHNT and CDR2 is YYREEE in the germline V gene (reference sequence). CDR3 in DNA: TGTGCCAGCAGCTTGGTTTCCGGGGCCGGGGAGCTGTTTTTT. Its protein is CASSLVSGAGELFF.

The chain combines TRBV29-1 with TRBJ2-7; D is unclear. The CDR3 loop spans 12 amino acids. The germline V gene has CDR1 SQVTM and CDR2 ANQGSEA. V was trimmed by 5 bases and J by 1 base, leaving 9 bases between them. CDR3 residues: CSVIVASYEQYF. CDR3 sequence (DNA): TGCAGCGTTATTGTAGCTTCCTACGAGCAGTACTTC.

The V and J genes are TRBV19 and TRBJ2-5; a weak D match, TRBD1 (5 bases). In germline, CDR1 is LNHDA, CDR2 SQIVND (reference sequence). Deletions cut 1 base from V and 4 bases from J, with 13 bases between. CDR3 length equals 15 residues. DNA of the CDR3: TGTGCCAGTAGTATAGTCGGCAGGGCAGGAGAGACCCAGTACTTC. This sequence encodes CASSIVGRAGETQYF.

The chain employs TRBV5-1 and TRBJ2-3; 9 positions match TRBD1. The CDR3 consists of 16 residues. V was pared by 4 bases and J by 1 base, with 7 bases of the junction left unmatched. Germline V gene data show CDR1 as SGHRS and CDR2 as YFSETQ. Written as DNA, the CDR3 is TGCGCCAGCAGCATAGGACAGGGGATCGGCACAGATACGCAGTATTTT. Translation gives CASSIGQGIGTDTQYF. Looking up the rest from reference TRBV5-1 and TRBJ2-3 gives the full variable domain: KAGVTQTPRYLIKTRGQQVTLSCSPISGHRSVSWYQQTPGQGLQFLFEYFSETQRNKGNFPGRFSGRQFSNSRSEMNVSTLELGDSALYLCASSIGQGIGTDTQYFGPGTRLTVL.

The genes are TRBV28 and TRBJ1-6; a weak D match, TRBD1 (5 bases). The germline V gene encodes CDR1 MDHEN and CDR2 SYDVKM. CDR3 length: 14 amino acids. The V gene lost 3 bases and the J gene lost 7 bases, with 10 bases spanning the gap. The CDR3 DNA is TGTGCCAGCAGTTTGGTACAGGTAAATTCACCCCTCCACTTT. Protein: CASSLVQVNSPLHF.

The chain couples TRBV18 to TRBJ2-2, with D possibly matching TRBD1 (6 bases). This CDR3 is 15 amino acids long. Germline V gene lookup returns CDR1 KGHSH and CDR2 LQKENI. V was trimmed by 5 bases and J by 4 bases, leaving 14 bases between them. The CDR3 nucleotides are TGTGCCAGCTCAGGGACACCCGAGGGCACCGGGGAGCTGTTTTTT. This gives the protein CASSGTPEGTGELFF.

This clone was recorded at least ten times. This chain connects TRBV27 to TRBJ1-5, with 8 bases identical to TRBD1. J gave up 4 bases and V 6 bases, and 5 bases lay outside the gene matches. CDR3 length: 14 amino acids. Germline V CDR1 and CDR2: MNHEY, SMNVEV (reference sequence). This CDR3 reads CASSMTGVNQPQHF. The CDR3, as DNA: TGTGCCAGCAGCATGACAGGGGTGAATCAGCCCCAGCATTTT.

DNA of the CDR3: TGTGCCAGCAGCTCAAACAGGGGGAGAGGAGAGACCCAGTACTTC. Translation gives CASSSNRGRGETQYF. The V gene is TRBV11-2, the J gene TRBJ2-5, with 8 nucleotides matching TRBD1. The J segment lost 4 bases and the V segment lost 4 bases, leaving 8 bases of the junction unmatched. Germline V gene data show CDR1 as SGHAT and CDR2 as FQNNGV. The CDR3 runs 15 residues.

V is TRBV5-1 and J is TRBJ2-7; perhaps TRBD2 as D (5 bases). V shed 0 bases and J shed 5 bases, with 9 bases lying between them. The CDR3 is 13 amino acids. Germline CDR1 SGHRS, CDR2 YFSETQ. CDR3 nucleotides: TGCGCCAGCAGCTTGGGTAGCGCGAACGAGCAGTACTTC. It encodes CASSLGSANEQYF.

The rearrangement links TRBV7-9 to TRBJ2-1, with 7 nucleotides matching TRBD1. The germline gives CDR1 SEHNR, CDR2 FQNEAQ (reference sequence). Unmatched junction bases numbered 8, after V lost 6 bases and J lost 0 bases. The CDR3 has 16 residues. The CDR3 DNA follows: TGTGCCAGCAGAGTTGCAGGGGGTACCTCCTACAATGAGCAGTTCTTC. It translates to CASRVAGGTSYNEQFF.

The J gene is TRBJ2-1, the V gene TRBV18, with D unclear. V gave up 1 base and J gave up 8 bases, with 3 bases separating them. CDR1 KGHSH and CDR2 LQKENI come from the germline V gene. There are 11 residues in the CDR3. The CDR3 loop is CASSPLDEQFF. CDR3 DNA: TGTGCCAGCTCACCACTAGATGAGCAGTTCTTC.

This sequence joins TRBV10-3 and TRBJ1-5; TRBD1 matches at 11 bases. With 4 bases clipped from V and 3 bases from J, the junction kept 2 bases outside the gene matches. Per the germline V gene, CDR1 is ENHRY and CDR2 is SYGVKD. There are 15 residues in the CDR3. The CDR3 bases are TGTGCCATCAGTGTGGGACAGGGGGACAATCAGCCCCAGCATTTT. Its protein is CAISVGQGDNQPQHF.

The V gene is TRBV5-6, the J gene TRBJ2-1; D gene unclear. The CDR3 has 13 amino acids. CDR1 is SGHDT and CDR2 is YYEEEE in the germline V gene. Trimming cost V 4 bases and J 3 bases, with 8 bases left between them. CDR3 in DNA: TGTGCCAGCAGCCCCGACATCTACAATGAGCAGTTCTTC. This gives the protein CASSPDIYNEQFF.

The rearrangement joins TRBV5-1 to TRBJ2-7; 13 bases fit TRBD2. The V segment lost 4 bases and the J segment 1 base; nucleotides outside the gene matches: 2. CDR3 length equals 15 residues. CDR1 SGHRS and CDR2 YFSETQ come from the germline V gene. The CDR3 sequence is CASSRLAGGSYEQYF. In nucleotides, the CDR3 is TGCGCCAGCAGCCGACTAGCGGGGGGTTCCTACGAGCAGTACTTC.

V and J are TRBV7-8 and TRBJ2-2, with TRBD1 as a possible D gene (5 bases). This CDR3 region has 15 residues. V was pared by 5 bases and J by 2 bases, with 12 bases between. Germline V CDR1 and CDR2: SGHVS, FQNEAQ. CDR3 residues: CASSGRQLNTGELFF. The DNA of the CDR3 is TGTGCCAGCAGCGGCAGACAGCTTAACACCGGGGAGCTGTTTTTT.

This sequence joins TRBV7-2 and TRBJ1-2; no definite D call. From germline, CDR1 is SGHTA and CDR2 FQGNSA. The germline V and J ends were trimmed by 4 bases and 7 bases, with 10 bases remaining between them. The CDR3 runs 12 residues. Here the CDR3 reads CASSWEEGGYTF. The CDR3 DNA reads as TGTGCCAGCAGCTGGGAGGAGGGTGGCTACACCTTC.

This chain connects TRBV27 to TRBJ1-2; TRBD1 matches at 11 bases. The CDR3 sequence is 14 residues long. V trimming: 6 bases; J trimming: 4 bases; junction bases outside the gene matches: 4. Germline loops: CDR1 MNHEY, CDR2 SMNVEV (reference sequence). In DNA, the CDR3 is TGTGCCAGCAGCCGGACAGGGGGCACCTATGGCTACACCTTC. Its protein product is CASSRTGGTYGYTF.

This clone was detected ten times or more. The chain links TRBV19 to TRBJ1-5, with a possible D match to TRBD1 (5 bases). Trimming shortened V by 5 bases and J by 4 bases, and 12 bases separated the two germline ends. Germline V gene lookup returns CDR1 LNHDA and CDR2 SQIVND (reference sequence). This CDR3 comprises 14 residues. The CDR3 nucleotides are TGTGCCAGTAGTGTTGACAGAAAAAATCAGCCCCAGCATTTT. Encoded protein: CASSVDRKNQPQHF.

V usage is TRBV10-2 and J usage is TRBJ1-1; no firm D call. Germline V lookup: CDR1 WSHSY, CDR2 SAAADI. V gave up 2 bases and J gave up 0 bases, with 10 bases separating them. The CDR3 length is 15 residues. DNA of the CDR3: TGCGCCAGCAGTGAGACCCGCCAGTTGAACACTGAAGCTTTCTTT. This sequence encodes CASSETRQLNTEAFF.

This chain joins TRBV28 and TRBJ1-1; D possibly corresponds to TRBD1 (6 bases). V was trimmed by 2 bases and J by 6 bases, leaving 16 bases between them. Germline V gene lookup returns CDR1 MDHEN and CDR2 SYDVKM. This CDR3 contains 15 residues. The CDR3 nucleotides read TGTGCCAGCAGTTTACCGACAGGCTCGGGACCTGAAGCTTTCTTT. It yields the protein CASSLPTGSGPEAFF.

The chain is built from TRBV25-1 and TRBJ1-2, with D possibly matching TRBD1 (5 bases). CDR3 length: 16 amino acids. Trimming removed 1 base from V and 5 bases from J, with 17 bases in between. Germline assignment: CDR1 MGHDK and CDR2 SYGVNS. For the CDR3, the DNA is TGTGCCAGCAGTGAATTAAACATAGGGCAGGGATATGGCTACACCTTC. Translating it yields CASSELNIGQGYGYTF.

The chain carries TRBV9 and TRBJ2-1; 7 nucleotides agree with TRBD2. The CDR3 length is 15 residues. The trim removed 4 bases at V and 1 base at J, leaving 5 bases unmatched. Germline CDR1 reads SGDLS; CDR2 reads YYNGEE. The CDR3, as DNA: TGTGCCAGCAGCTTCAGCGGGGCTTCCTACAATGAGCAGTTCTTC. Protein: CASSFSGASYNEQFF.

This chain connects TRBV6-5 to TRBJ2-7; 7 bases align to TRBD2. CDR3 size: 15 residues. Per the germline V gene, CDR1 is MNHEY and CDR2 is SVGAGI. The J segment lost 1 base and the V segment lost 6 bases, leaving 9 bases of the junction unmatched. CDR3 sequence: CASRQAWGGSYEQYF. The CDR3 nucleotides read TGTGCCAGCAGACAAGCGTGGGGGGGGTCCTACGAGCAGTACTTC.

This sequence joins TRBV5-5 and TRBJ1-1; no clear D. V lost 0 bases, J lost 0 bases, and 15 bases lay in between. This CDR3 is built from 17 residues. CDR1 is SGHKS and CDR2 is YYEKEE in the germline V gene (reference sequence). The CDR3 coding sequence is TGTGCCAGCAGCTTGGGGGCGGGGATTGGATTGAACACTGAAGCTTTCTTT. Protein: CASSLGAGIGLNTEAFF.

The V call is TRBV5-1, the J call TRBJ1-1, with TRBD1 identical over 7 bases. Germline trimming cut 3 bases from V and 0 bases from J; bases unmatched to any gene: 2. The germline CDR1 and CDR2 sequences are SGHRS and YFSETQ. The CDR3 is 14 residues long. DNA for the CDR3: TGCGCCAGCAGCTCGACAGGGTTGAACACTGAAGCTTTCTTT. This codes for CASSSTGLNTEAFF. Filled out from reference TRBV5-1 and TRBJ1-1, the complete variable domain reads KAGVTQTPRYLIKTRGQQVTLSCSPISGHRSVSWYQQTPGQGLQFLFEYFSETQRNKGNFPGRFSGRQFSNSRSEMNVSTLELGDSALYLCASSSTGLNTEAFFGQGTRLTVV.

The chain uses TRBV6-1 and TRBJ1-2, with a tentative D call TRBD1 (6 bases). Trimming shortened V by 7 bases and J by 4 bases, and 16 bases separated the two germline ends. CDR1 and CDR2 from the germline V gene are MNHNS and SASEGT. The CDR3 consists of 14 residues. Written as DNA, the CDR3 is TGTGCCAGCAAAAGGCAGGGGACAACCTATGGCTACACCTTC. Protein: CASKRQGTTYGYTF.

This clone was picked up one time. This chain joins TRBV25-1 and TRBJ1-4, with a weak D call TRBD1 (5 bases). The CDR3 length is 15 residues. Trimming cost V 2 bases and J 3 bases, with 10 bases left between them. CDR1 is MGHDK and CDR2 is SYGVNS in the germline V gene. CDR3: CASSEAGGANEKLFF. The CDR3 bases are TGTGCCAGCAGTGAAGCCGGGGGAGCTAATGAAAAACTGTTTTTT. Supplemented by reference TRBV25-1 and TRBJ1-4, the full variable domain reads EADIYQTPRYLVIGTGKKITLECSQTMGHDKMYWYQQDPGMELHLIHYSYGVNSTEKGDLSSESTVSRIRTEHFPLTLESARPSHTSQYLCASSEAGGANEKLFFGSGTQLSVL.

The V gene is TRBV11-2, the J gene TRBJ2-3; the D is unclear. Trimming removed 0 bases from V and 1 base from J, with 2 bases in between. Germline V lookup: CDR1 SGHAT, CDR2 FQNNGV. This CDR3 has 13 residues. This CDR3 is CASSLDGTDTQYF. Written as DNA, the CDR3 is TGTGCCAGCAGCTTAGACGGCACAGATACGCAGTATTTT.

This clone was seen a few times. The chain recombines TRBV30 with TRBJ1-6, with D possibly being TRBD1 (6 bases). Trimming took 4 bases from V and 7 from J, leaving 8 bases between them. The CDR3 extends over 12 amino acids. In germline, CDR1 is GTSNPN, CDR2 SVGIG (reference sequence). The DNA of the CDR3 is TGTGCCTGGAACAGGGTAAATTCACCCCTCCACTTT. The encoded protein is CAWNRVNSPLHF.

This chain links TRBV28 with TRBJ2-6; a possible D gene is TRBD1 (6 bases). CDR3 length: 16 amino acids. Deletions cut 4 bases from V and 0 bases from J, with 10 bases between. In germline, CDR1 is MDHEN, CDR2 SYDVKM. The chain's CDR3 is CASSSQGSSGANVLTF. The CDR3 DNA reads TGTGCCAGCAGTTCACAGGGCTCCTCTGGGGCCAACGTCCTGACTTTC.